This T cell receptor beta chain is from a study of regulatory T cells in long-lasting Graves disease. As for time point: persistent/refractory GD, antithyroid drugs over 5 years with positive TRAb. Researchers made the TCR library from RNA that was extracted from PBMCs. Patients came through an endocrinology department, and that department was in Xi'an, China. The peripheral blood volume drawn was 7.5 to 9.5 milliliters, and it was collected into EDTA tubes. V lost 5 bases, J lost 4 bases, and 11 bases stayed unmatched. The CDR3 consists of 16 residues. Germline CDR1 LNHDA, CDR2 SQIVND (reference sequence). Study results and caveats: When disease was persistent, TRBV28, TRBJ1-2 and TRBJ2-5 were the favored segments. Patients with persistent disease shared 2,900 or so public clonotypes, outpacing the 966 shared by new patients.

Arm-PCR with iRepertoire HTBI primers amplified the CDR3 regions for these TCR beta libraries. In TCRdb, the multiplex PCR reads were re-called with MiXCR into one record per CDR3 protein. The sample has about 400,000 distinct CDR3 sequences, under 25% seen once. In this sample, this clonotype turned up many times. Its antigen is as yet unknown. The sample in question was peripheral blood mononuclear cells (PBMCs), obtained when the disease was refractory, from a patient treated with antithyroid drugs. The sequence was obtained from a female donor with Graves disease. This chain joins TRBV19 and TRBJ1-2, with TRBD1 matching over 9 bases. The CDR3 bases are TGTGCCAGTAGTCCCGCCGGGACAGGGTTTGTCTATGGCTACACCTTC. This translates into CASSPAGTGFVYGYTF.